This T cell receptor beta chain was found in a study of cytomegalovirus exposure and HLA in healthy donors. Study-level results: Previous analysis showed most TCR beta V segments were productive about 87% or about 30% of the time.

Remarks on this clone: What it binds is unknown.

This CDR3 spans 13 amino acids. V dropped 7 bases and J dropped 9 bases, with 13 bases sitting between them. CDR1 is MDHEN, CDR2 SYDVKM, per germline. The PCR had 60 Vbeta and 13 Jbeta primers. Original processing methods: Later, an analysis found 80 million or so unique TCR beta chains, and 9.5 million to 11 million of these were shared. Measured with immunoSEQ multiplex PCR; TCRdb has only the in-frame clones, and not every one. V, J and clone size derive from that table, while D and trimming were established from the DNA sequence. The sample has 120,000 or so clones; about three quarters are singletons.

Sequencing was performed on PBMCs. The sequence derives from a woman aged 30 to 39 in good health and CMV-seronegative. This rearrangement joins TRBV28 to TRBJ1-6; a weak D match, TRBD1 (6 bases). DNA of the CDR3: TGTGCCAGCACCTCGGCAGGGGCTTCACCCCTCCACTTT. It codes for CASTSAGASPLHF.